This TCR beta chain appears in the sequencing data of a study of blood T cell repertoires in COVID-19 (dated by TCRdb to 2018 to 2020). Background on the whole study: Collaborator samples came from the United States, Italy and Spain and covered acute and convalescent phases of COVID-19. The material from the prospective study consisted of cDNA or gDNA derived from T cells, B-cell-depleted T cells, or PBMCs. The dataset comprised deeply sampled blood TCRbeta repertoires from subjects exposed to, actively infected with, or recovered from COVID-19. The repertoires were made available in a free public database intended to serve as a resource for research on the immune response to SARS-CoV-2. Samples came from the ongoing ImmuneRACE study (first 160 participants) plus 1,254 subjects from 6 global collaborators. Nearly every sample came with metadata listing a de-identified subject ID, COVID-19 status, age in years and sex. Where available, HLA class I and class II types were taken from metadata supplied by the sample provider and were not determined by assay-based typing.

Whole blood was collected in K2EDTA tubes by collaborating institutions according to the institutions' own protocols. Collaborator samples were shipped for TCRbeta analysis as frozen whole blood, isolated PBMCs, or DNA extracted from either sample type. Compared with germline, V lacks 3 bases and J lacks 5 bases; bases without a gene match: 13. From the cysteine through the phenylalanine, the CDR3 covers 17 amino acids. Of the read, only the CDR3 DNA is kept; its 51 bases are in frame from base 1. The immunoSEQ Assay, a bias-controlled multiplex PCR, was used to amplify TCRbeta CDR3 regions from genomic DNA. Under the source paper's analysis protocol: Nucleated cell counts per sample were estimated from amplification of reference gene primers within the assay. To quantify the absolute abundance of each unique TCRbeta CDR3 rearrangement, sequence reads were collapsed and filtered. For each sample, productive Simpson clonality was calculated by taking the square root of Simpson's diversity index across productive rearrangements. Not all clones reach the TCRdb copy of this immuneACCESS table, which keeps in-frame sequences only. Checked studies attribute under half of the gap to unresolved V genes and leave the rest unexplained. Clone size and the V and J calls come from that table; the DNA yielded D and trimming. For this sample the table gives more than 150,000 clones, of which roughly 90% were detected only once. The leading ten clones occupy approximately 2.8% of the sample.

With respect to this clone: Its antigen remains unidentified. It has no much larger one-base neighbor in the sample; base qualities were not kept.

Broad study findings and their caveats: The quantity of clinical and demographic metadata differed by source and by participant and was supplied without curation.

The receptor chain draws on TRBV23-1 and TRBJ1-5, with 7 bases aligning to TRBD1. TRBV23-1 is treated as an ORF (open reading frame) with a function not yet certain. Sequenced material: peripheral blood. This clonotype was obtained from a man aged 60 to 75 with acute or convalescent COVID-19. The nucleotides are TGCGCCAGCAGTCAGGGACAGAGACCCGGCCGGGATCAGCCCCAGCATTTT. This is translated as CASSQGQRPGRDQPQHF.